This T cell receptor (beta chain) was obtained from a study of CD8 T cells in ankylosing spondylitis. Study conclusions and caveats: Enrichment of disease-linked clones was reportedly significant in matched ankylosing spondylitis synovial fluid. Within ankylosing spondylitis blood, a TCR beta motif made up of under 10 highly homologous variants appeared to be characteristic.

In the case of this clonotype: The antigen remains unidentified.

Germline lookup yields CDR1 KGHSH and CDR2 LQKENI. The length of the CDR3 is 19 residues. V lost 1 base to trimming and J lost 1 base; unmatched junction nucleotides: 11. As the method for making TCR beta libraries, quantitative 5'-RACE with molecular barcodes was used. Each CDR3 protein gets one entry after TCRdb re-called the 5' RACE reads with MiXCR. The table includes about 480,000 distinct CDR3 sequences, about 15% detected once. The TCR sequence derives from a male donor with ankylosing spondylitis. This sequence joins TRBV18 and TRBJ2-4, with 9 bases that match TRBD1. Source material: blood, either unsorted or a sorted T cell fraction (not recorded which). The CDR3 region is CASSPQGQGFNMAKNIQYF. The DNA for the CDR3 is TGTGCCAGCTCACCACAGGGACAGGGCTTTAACATGGCCAAAAACATTCAGTACTTC. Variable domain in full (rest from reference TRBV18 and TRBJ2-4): NAGVMQNPRHLVRRRGQEARLRCSPMKGHSHVYWYRQLPEEGLKFMVYLQKENIIDESGMPKERFSAEFPKEGPSILRIQQVVRGDSAAYFCASSPQGQGFNMAKNIQYFGAGTRLSVL.